Following are 11 T cell receptor beta chains from one sample sequenced in a study of post-analysis software for immune sequencing data. Built from TCR beta cDNA, the libraries had unique molecular identifiers in them. TCRdb independently ran MiXCR on the PCR reads; one entry per CDR3 protein. The table records about 160,000 distinct CDR3 sequences, about 36% of them present only once. The sequencing used blood, collected after autologous hematopoietic stem cell transplantation. All receptors derive from a girl aged 5 to 17 with multiple sclerosis.

The chain couples TRBV12-3 or TRBV12-4 to TRBJ1-2, with no clear D. Trimming shortened V by 7 bases and J by 8 bases, and 11 bases separated the two germline ends. This CDR3 contains 11 residues. CDR3 nucleotides: TGTGCCAGCACCCGGGCGGGAGGCTACACCTTC. It encodes CASTRAGGYTF.

This clonotype was detected a few times. The chain employs TRBV28 and TRBJ2-7, with TRBD2 matching over 8 bases. CDR1 MDHEN and CDR2 SYDVKM come from the germline V gene. V lost 6 bases and J lost 5; bases outside the gene matches: 9. There are 14 residues in the CDR3. The CDR3 region is CASRSGSIKDEQYF. In nucleotides, the CDR3 is TGTGCCAGCAGGAGCGGGAGCATAAAGGACGAGCAGTACTTC.

This clonotype was seen only a few times. The CDR3 protein is CASSPRLAGEPGYEQYF. The DNA for the CDR3 is TGTGCCAGCAGCCCACGACTAGCGGGAGAACCAGGGTACGAGCAGTACTTC. The chain recombines TRBV7-8 with TRBJ2-4; 12 nucleotides agree with TRBD2. The DNA end is a closer match to TRBJ2-7, so the J assignment may be wrong. Germline V CDR1 and CDR2: SGHVS, FQNEAQ. This CDR3 contains 17 residues.

The J gene is TRBJ2-1, the V gene TRBV7-3, with 11 bases fitting TRBD2. The ends lost 2 bases at V and 5 bases at J; junction bases unmatched: 5. Germline lookup yields CDR1 SGHTA and CDR2 FQGTGA. This CDR3 region has 16 residues. The CDR3 DNA reads as TGTGCCAGCAGCTTATTAGCGGGAGGGCCGGACAATGAGCAGTTCTTC. Translating it yields CASSLLAGGPDNEQFF.

The V and J genes are TRBV24-1 and TRBJ2-7; TRBD1 aligns across 9 bases. TRBJ2-5 matches the DNA end more closely, so the J call is doubtful. Germline CDR1 reads KGHDR; CDR2 reads SFDVKD. This CDR3 is built from 16 residues. The CDR3 loop is CATSDSKGQGGETQYF. The CDR3 DNA is TGTGCCACCAGTGATTCGAAGGGACAGGGAGGTGAGACCCAGTACTTC.

This sequence joins TRBV20-1 and TRBJ2-7; unclear D gene. The CDR3 spans 15 residues. The germline V gene has CDR1 DFQATT and CDR2 SNEGSKA (reference sequence). Trimming took 0 bases from V and 6 from J, leaving 18 bases between them. The CDR3 is CSARDPERSKVEQYF. The CDR3 coding sequence is TGCAGTGCTAGAGATCCGGAGCGTTCCAAGGTCGAGCAGTACTTC.

With respect to this clonotype: A much larger clonotype is one base distant, so this may be a read error. The chain employs TRBV29-1 and TRBJ1-2, with D hard to call. The CDR3 sequence is 11 residues long. CDR1 and CDR2 from the germline V gene are SQVTM and ANQGSEA. Written as DNA, the CDR3 is TGCGGCGTGTTGGTTAACTATGGCTACACCTTC. Encoded protein: CGVLVNYGYTF.

The gene calls are TRBV20-1 and TRBJ2-1; 9 bases align to TRBD2. With 4 bases clipped from V and 8 bases from J, the junction kept 12 bases outside the gene matches. Germline CDR1 reads DFQATT; CDR2 reads SNEGSKA (reference sequence). The CDR3 totals 15 residues. CDR3 bases: TGCAGTGCTAAAACAGGAGCGGGAGGTATAGATGAGCAGTTCTTC. It specifies CSAKTGAGGIDEQFF.

CDR3 in DNA: TGTGCCAGCAGTTTAAGCGACAGGGTTTATCAGCCCCAGCATTTT. It translates to CASSLSDRVYQPQHF. The rearrangement joins TRBV12-3 or TRBV12-4 to TRBJ1-5; 7 nucleotides match TRBD1. Trimming cost V 2 bases and J 5 bases; bases outside gene matches: 6. The CDR3 has 15 amino acids.

The CDR3 loop is CASSLGQGDVVADTQYF. The DNA of the CDR3 is TGTGCCAGCAGTTTAGGCCAGGGGGATGTGGTGGCAGATACGCAGTATTTT. The chain uses TRBV12-3 or TRBV12-4 and TRBJ2-3, with 7 nucleotides matching TRBD1. This CDR3 is 17 amino acids long. Trimming removed 1 base from V and 4 bases from J; junction bases left unmatched: 11.

Regarding this clonotype: One junction end does not reproduce the germline sequence, and a read error may be involved. The CDR3 DNA reads TGTGCTAGCAGCTTAGCAGGCCTAGCGGGAGTAGATGAGCAGTTCTTC. Amino acid sequence: CASSLAGLAGVDEQFF. V gene TRBV7-7 combines with J gene TRBJ2-1; 10 bases agree with TRBD2. Germline CDR1 is SSHAT and CDR2 is FNYEAQ (reference sequence). CDR3 length: 16 amino acids.